The 14 T cell receptor beta chains presented below share a single source sample, sequenced in a study of regulatory T cells in long-lasting Graves disease. Through Arm-PCR of CDR3 regions and iRepertoire HTBI primers, TCR beta libraries were built. TCRdb processed the multiplex PCR reads anew with MiXCR; each CDR3 protein has one entry. The top ten hold roughly 21% of the sample, which has approximately 350,000 distinct CDR3 sequences, around 15% seen once. Time point defined: newly diagnosed GD, antithyroid drugs for less than 3 months. Researchers made the TCR library from RNA that was extracted from PBMCs. The sample was also reused in another study, on T cells in Graves' hyperthyroidism and ophthalmopathy.

The source material was peripheral blood mononuclear cells (PBMCs), sampled at new diagnosis, from a patient treated with antithyroid drugs. The receptors stem from a woman between 18 and 30 years old with Graves disease.

This clonotype came up many times. This chain uses TRBV2 with TRBJ2-3, with TRBD2 matching 7 bases. The CDR3 is made up of 14 amino acids. The V and J ends lost 6 bases and 1 base, in that order; junction bases with no gene match: 4. The germline CDR1 and CDR2 sequences are SNHLY and FYNNEI. As DNA, the CDR3 is TGTGCCAGCAGGCCAGCGGGGCGCACAGATACGCAGTATTTT. Amino acid sequence: CASRPAGRTDTQYF.

Worth noting for this clonotype: A much larger clonotype is one base distant, so this may be a read error. This chain links TRBV28 with TRBJ2-6; maybe TRBD2 (7 bases). The germline V gene has CDR1 MDHEN and CDR2 SYDVKM. This CDR3 is built from 15 residues. Trimming cost V 3 bases and J 8 bases, with 14 bases left between them. The DNA for the CDR3 is TGTGCCAGCAGTTTGGGGGGGGCCGGGACCAACGTCCTGACTTTC. Translating it yields CASSLGGAGTNVLTF.

This clonotype was observed at least ten times. V gene TRBV12-3 or TRBV12-4 combines with J gene TRBJ1-6, with D unclear. Trimming removed 3 bases at V and 7 bases at J, with 7 bases between. This CDR3 contains 13 residues. The CDR3 loop reads CASSLSPNSPLHF. Written as DNA, the CDR3 is TGTGCCAGCAGTTTGTCGCCGAATTCACCCCTCCACTTT.

The table lists this clonotype with a few counts. The chain recombines TRBV30 with TRBJ2-7; TRBD2 aligns across 12 bases. This CDR3 is 16 amino acids long. Unmatched junction bases numbered 7, after V lost 0 bases and J lost 4 bases. The germline V gene has CDR1 GTSNPN and CDR2 SVGIG (reference sequence). The CDR3 DNA is TGTGCCTGGAGTGTCCTAGCGGGAGGGCCGGGGTACGAGCAGTACTTC. Protein: CAWSVLAGGPGYEQYF.

This clonotype was recorded at least ten times. The gene calls are TRBV2 and TRBJ2-2, with 8 positions matching TRBD2. The CDR3 loop spans 15 amino acids. Germline loops: CDR1 SNHLY, CDR2 FYNNEI. After removal of 6 bases from V and 5 bases from J, the junction contained 8 bases not matched to a gene. The CDR3 nucleotides read TGTGCCAGCAGCGGGACTAGTGTTCTTACCGGGGAGCTGTTTTTT. This codes for CASSGTSVLTGELFF.

About this clonotype: A far larger clone is one base from this, pointing to a likely read error. CDR3: CANSLGPTSYNEQFF. CDR3 coding DNA: TGTGCCAACAGCTTAGGCCCTACCTCCTACAATGAGCAGTTCTTC. V gene TRBV2 combines with J gene TRBJ2-1; D remains ambiguous. Germline CDR1 and CDR2: SNHLY and FYNNEI. The V end lost 10 bases, the J end lost 0 bases, and 16 bases lay between the germline ends. The CDR3 is made up of 15 amino acids.

There are many counts of this clonotype. The chain combines TRBV20-1 with TRBJ2-1, with 10 bases matching TRBD2. The V gene end was trimmed by 3 bases and the J gene end by 7 bases; junction bases not matched to a gene: 15. Germline CDR1 and CDR2: DFQATT and SNEGSKA (reference sequence). The CDR3 consists of 17 residues. The CDR3 protein is CSASPVSRSGGANEQFF. CDR3 nucleotide sequence: TGCAGTGCTAGCCCCGTGTCCAGAAGCGGGGGGGCTAATGAGCAGTTCTTC.

The chain joins TRBV5-1 to TRBJ1-3; D uncertain. V was trimmed by 0 bases and J by 3 bases, leaving 19 bases between them. This CDR3 contains 18 residues. Germline V lookup: CDR1 SGHRS, CDR2 YFSETQ. The CDR3 sequence is CASSLGGGPGSGGNTIYF. DNA of the CDR3: TGCGCCAGCAGCTTGGGTGGAGGGCCCGGATCTGGTGGAAACACCATATATTTT.

In this sample, this clonotype turned up many times. This chain uses TRBV11-2 with TRBJ2-7; TRBD1 matches 8 bases. Trimming cost V 3 bases and J 3 bases; bases outside gene matches: 7. Germline V CDR1 and CDR2: SGHAT, FQNNGV. This CDR3 has 15 residues. This chain's CDR3 is CASSFYGQGNYEQYF. CDR3 DNA: TGTGCCAGCAGCTTCTACGGACAGGGCAACTACGAGCAGTACTTC. Full variable domain (remainder filled in from reference TRBV11-2 and TRBJ2-7): EAGVAQSPRYKIIEKRQSVAFWCNPISGHATLYWYQQILGQGPKLLIQFQNNGVVDDSQLPKDRFSAERLKGVDSTLKIQPAKLEDSAVYLCASSFYGQGNYEQYFGPGTRLTVT.

In its sample, this clonotype was seen many times. The chain is built from TRBV18 and TRBJ1-1; TRBD1 might be the D (5 bases). CDR1 is KGHSH, CDR2 LQKENI, per germline. CDR3 size: 11 residues. With 2 bases removed from V and 8 bases from J, the gap between germline ends came to 6 bases. CDR3 amino acids: CASSPGGEAFF. For the CDR3, the DNA is TGTGCCAGCTCACCAGGGGGGGAAGCTTTCTTT. Full variable domain (missing parts from reference TRBV18 and TRBJ1-1): NAGVMQNPRHLVRRRGQEARLRCSPMKGHSHVYWYRQLPEEGLKFMVYLQKENIIDESGMPKERFSAEFPKEGPSILRIQQVVRGDSAAYFCASSPGGEAFFGQGTRLTVV.

Ten or more counts support this clonotype. The CDR3 DNA follows: TGTGCCAGCAGTTTTTACGACAGCTCCTACAATGAGCAGTTCTTC. Translation: CASSFYDSSYNEQFF. The chain links TRBV12-3 or TRBV12-4 to TRBJ2-1; tentative D call: TRBD1 (5 bases). The CDR3 contains 15 residues. The V and J ends lost 3 bases and 0 bases respectively, with 9 bases between them.

The CDR3 region has the DNA TGCGCCAGCAGCAGCCAAGGGACTCGAGTCACAGATACGCAGTATTTT. Amino acids: CASSSQGTRVTDTQYF. V gene TRBV5-1 combines with J gene TRBJ2-3; D perhaps matches TRBD2 (6 bases). The germline CDR1 and CDR2 sequences are SGHRS and YFSETQ. This CDR3 is 16 amino acids long. V was pared by 4 bases and J by 2 bases, with 17 bases between.

This clonotype was seen ten or more times. V and J are TRBV5-1 and TRBJ2-7, with TRBD2 as a possible D gene (5 bases). Germline V gene data show CDR1 as SGHRS and CDR2 as YFSETQ. There are 15 residues in the CDR3. Trimming shortened V by 0 bases and J by 4 bases, and 14 bases separated the two germline ends. CDR3 amino acids: CASSLAVGSGYEQYF. In DNA, the CDR3 is TGCGCCAGCAGCTTGGCCGTCGGGTCGGGGTACGAGCAGTACTTC.

This clonotype has at least ten counts. This rearrangement joins TRBV3-1 to TRBJ1-5, with D possibly matching TRBD1 (6 bases). The CDR3 runs to 15 residues. Trimming removed 4 bases at V and 0 bases at J, with 10 bases between. Germline CDR1 reads LGHDT; CDR2 reads YNNKEL (reference sequence). DNA for the CDR3: TGTGCCAGCAGCCTCGCAGGGGATAGCAATCAGCCCCAGCATTTT. Translation: CASSLAGDSNQPQHF.